The following is a T cell receptor (beta chain) sequence with its context. Its specificity is not known. This sample stems from a study of graft-versus-host responses after intestinal transplantation. Overall study: Every recipient had anti-thymocyte globulin induction and about three years of tacrolimus plus steroids. General study points: Allograft graft-versus-host to host-versus-graft clonal ratios ran high in patients with graft-donor T cell macrochimerism.

Repertoires were generated with immunoSEQ multiplex PCR, while TCRdb's copy carries only in-frame clones and drops some. The sample carries over 100,000 clones, 90% to 95% recorded once. The germline V gene has CDR1 SGDLS and CDR2 YYNGEE. The CDR3 has 16 residues. The trim removed 2 bases at V and 3 bases at J, leaving 2 bases unmatched. This sequence was found in a human donor who was the organ donor for an intestinal transplant. This sample comprised unstimulated CD8+ T cells sorted from spleen or lymph node cells, obtained before transplant. V is TRBV9 and J is TRBJ2-2; 12 bases are a match to TRBD2. The CDR3 here is CASSVTSGSDTGELFF. The CDR3 nucleotides are TGTGCCAGCAGCGTGACTAGCGGGAGTGACACCGGGGAGCTGTTTTTT.